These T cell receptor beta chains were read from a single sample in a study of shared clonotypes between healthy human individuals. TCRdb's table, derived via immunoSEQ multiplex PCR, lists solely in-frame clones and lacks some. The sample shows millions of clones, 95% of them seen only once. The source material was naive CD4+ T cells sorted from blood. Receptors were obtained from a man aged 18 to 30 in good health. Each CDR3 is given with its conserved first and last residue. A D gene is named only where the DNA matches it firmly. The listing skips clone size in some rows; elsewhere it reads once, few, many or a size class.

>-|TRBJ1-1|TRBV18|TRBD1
TGTGCCAGCTCACCACCGATGGGACAGGGAAGGTCGGACACTGAAGCTTTCTTT
CASSPPMGQGRSDTEAFF
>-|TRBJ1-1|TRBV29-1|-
TGCAGCGTTGACAGGACCGGCGACACTGAAGCTTTCTTT
CSVDRTGDTEAFF
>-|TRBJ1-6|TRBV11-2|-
TGTGCCAGCAGCCTGGGGGACAATTCACCCCTCCACTTT
CASSLGDNSPLHF
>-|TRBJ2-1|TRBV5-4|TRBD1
TGTGCCAGCAGTGTCCAGGGGGCTATTAAGGAGCAGTTCTTC
CASSVQGAIKEQFF
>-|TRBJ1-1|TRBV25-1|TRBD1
TGTGCCAGCAGTGTGATGGGACAGGCCGCTGAAGCTTTCTTT
CASSVMGQAAEAFF
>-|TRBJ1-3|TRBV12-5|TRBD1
TGTGCTAGTGGGTTTACAGGGGTTGGTGGTAACACCATATATTTT
CASGFTGVGGNTIYF
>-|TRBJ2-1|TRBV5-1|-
TGCGCCAGCAGCTTGGACGGACCCTCCTACAATGAGCAGTTCTTC
CASSLDGPSYNEQFF
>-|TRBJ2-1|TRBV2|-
TGTGCCAGCAGTGAAGAGCGGATCTCCTACAATGAGCAGTTCTTC
CASSEERISYNEQFF
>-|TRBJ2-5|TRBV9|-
TGTGCCAGCAGCGTAGGGGGGGCCGGAGGAGAGACCCAGTACTTC
CASSVGGAGGETQYF
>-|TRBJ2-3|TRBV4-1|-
TGCGCCAGCAGCCAGGTGGGCTTAAGCACAGATACGCAGTATTTT
CASSQVGLSTDTQYF
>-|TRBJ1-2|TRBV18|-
TGTGCCAGCTACGGGGACACAAACTATGGCTACACCTTC
CASYGDTNYGYTF
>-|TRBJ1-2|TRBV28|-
TGTGCCAGCAGTTTAGCCAGGTCGGATGCTAACTATGGCTACACCTTC
CASSLARSDANYGYTF
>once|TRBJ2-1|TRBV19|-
TGTGCCAGTAGAGATTCGGCGGTCTACAATGAGCAGTTCTTC
CASRDSAVYNEQFF
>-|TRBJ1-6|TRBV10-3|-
TGTGCCATCAGTGAAGGGGGGTGGGATATTAATTCACCCCTCCACTTT
CAISEGGWDINSPLHF
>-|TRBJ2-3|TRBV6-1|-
TGTGCCAGCGCACCGGGGGTGGGAGATACGCAGTATTTT
CASAPGVGDTQYF
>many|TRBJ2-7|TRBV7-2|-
TGTGCCAGCAGCTTCTCCTACGAGCAGTACTTC
CASSFSYEQYF
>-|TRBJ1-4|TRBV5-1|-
TGCGCCAGCAGCTCGACAGGCTTAACTAATGAAAAACTGTTTTTT
CASSSTGLTNEKLFF